This is a list of T cell receptor beta chains from one sample in a study of T cells after yellow fever vaccination. TCRdb reprocessed the 5' RACE reads with MiXCR, giving one entry per CDR3 protein. The sample holds 300,000 or so distinct CDR3 sequences, 6.5% to 8.5% seen once. This sample comprised PBMCs, obtained roughly 47 days after the first yellow fever vaccination. These receptors came from a man aged 18 to 29 who received the YFV17D yellow fever vaccine. Both conserved end residues are part of each CDR3. The D gene is left open where the match is weak. Clone size is given for some rows only: seen once, a few or many times, or a class if the clone is expanded.

D: TRBD1; V: TRBV5-1; J: TRBJ2-1; size: few; length: 18; CDR3: CASSLWTGEGSSYNEQFF; DNA: TGCGCCAGCAGCCTTTGGACAGGGGAGGGTTCGTCCTACAATGAGCAGTTCTTC
D: -; V: TRBV5-1; J: TRBJ2-5; size: few; length: 14; CDR3: CASSSSRDGETQYF; DNA: TGCGCCAGCAGCTCGAGCAGGGATGGGGAGACCCAGTACTTC
D: TRBD2; V: TRBV12-3/TRBV12-4; J: TRBJ2-1; size: few; length: 14; CDR3: CASSPGLADNEQFF; DNA: TGTGCCAGCAGTCCGGGACTAGCGGACAATGAGCAGTTCTTC
D: TRBD1; V: TRBV5-5; J: TRBJ1-6; size: -; length: 17; CDR3: CASSLKGQGWRNSPLHF; DNA: TGTGCCAGCAGCTTGAAGGGACAGGGTTGGCGGAATTCACCCCTCCACTTT
D: -; V: TRBV18; J: TRBJ2-7; size: many; length: 17; CDR3: CASSVELFQGNPYEQYF; DNA: TGTGCCAGCTCAGTTGAACTATTCCAGGGTAACCCCTACGAGCAGTACTTC
D: -; V: TRBV5-6; J: TRBJ2-6; size: -; length: 15; CDR3: CASSSKTSGANVLTF; DNA: TGTGCCAGCAGCTCTAAAACCTCTGGGGCCAACGTCCTGACTTTC
D: TRBD1; V: TRBV10-3; J: TRBJ1-6; size: few; length: 14; CDR3: CAISEAQGNSPLHF; DNA: TGTGCCATCAGTGAGGCACAGGGGAATTCACCCCTCCACTTT
D: TRBD2; V: TRBV10-1; J: TRBJ2-1; size: few; length: 15; CDR3: CASSRTSGGRHEQFF; DNA: TGCGCCAGCAGTCGGACTAGCGGGGGTAGGCATGAGCAGTTCTTC
D: -; V: TRBV30; J: TRBJ2-7; size: many; length: 11; CDR3: CAWSRQNEQYF; DNA: TGTGCCTGGAGCAGACAGAACGAGCAGTACTTC
D: TRBD2; V: TRBV7-2; J: TRBJ2-1; size: many; length: 14; CDR3: CASSRSGAYNEQFF; DNA: TGTGCCAGCAGTAGGAGCGGGGCCTACAATGAGCAGTTCTTC
D: -; V: TRBV7-2; J: TRBJ2-5; size: -; length: 16; CDR3: CASSPWGAGGEETQYF; DNA: TGTGCCAGCAGCCCCTGGGGGGCAGGGGGAGAAGAGACCCAGTACTTC
D: TRBD2; V: TRBV24-1; J: TRBJ2-5; size: -; length: 15; CDR3: CATSDRGGLGETQYF; DNA: TGTGCCACCAGTGATCGCGGGGGATTGGGAGAGACCCAGTACTTC
D: -; V: TRBV5-6; J: TRBJ2-1; size: many; length: 15; CDR3: CASSSPVWTDNEQFF; DNA: TGTGCCAGCAGCTCCCCTGTTTGGACAGACAATGAGCAGTTCTTC
D: -; V: TRBV7-9; J: TRBJ1-1; size: -; length: 14; CDR3: CASSPAPVVTEAFF; DNA: TGTGCCAGCAGCCCGGCCCCGGTGGTTACTGAAGCTTTCTTT
D: TRBD1; V: TRBV28; J: TRBJ2-7; size: -; length: 15; CDR3: CASSPSVTGTHEQYF; DNA: TGTGCCAGCAGTCCCTCCGTGACAGGGACCCACGAGCAGTACTTC
D: -; V: TRBV5-1; J: TRBJ2-7; size: -; length: 12; CDR3: CASNRQGGEQYF; DNA: TGCGCCAGCAACCGACAGGGAGGGGAGCAGTACTTC
D: TRBD2; V: TRBV9; J: TRBJ2-1; size: few; length: 15; CDR3: CASSVRGDLMHEQFF; DNA: TGTGCCAGCAGCGTCCGGGGGGACCTTATGCATGAGCAGTTCTTC
D: TRBD2; V: TRBV6-1; J: TRBJ2-5; size: few; length: 15; CDR3: CASSETAGGPETQYF; DNA: TGTGCCAGCAGTGAAACTGCGGGGGGGCCAGAGACCCAGTACTTC
D: -; V: TRBV5-1; J: TRBJ2-6; size: few; length: 15; CDR3: CASSLAEAGANVLTF; DNA: TGCGCCAGCAGCTTGGCCGAGGCTGGGGCCAACGTCCTGACTTTC
D: TRBD1; V: TRBV19; J: TRBJ2-5; size: -; length: 16; CDR3: CASSLRTGGLEETQYF; DNA: TGTGCCAGTAGTCTTAGGACAGGGGGACTTGAAGAGACCCAGTACTTC
D: TRBD1; V: TRBV5-1; J: TRBJ2-5; size: few; length: 16; CDR3: CASSLARRTGDETQYF; DNA: TGCGCCAGCAGCTTGGCGCGTAGGACAGGCGACGAGACCCAGTACTTC
D: -; V: TRBV7-9; J: TRBJ2-5; size: -; length: 8; CDR3: CASSPQYF; DNA: TGTGCCAGCAGCCCTCAGTACTTC
D: TRBD2; V: TRBV7-2; J: TRBJ2-7; size: few; length: 16; CDR3: CASSLAAASGGYEQYF; DNA: TGTGCCAGCAGCTTAGCGGCGGCTAGCGGGGGTTACGAGCAGTACTTC
D: -; V: TRBV5-1; J: TRBJ1-3; size: few; length: 16; CDR3: CASSFSSSARGNTIYF; DNA: TGCGCCAGCAGCTTTTCTTCCTCGGCCCGTGGAAACACCATATATTTT
D: -; V: TRBV7-7; J: TRBJ2-5; size: -; length: 13; CDR3: CASSLAGKETQYF; DNA: TGTGCTAGCAGTCTCGCAGGAAAAGAGACCCAGTACTTC
D: TRBD2; V: TRBV9; J: TRBJ2-6; size: few; length: 18; CDR3: CASDSGGALSSGANVLTF; DNA: TGTGCCAGCGACAGCGGGGGGGCCTTATCTTCAGGGGCCAACGTCCTGACTTTC
D: -; V: TRBV7-9; J: TRBJ2-5; size: few; length: 12; CDR3: CASSNRQETQYF; DNA: TGTGCCAGCAGCAACAGGCAAGAGACCCAGTACTTC
D: TRBD1; V: TRBV6-5; J: TRBJ1-6; size: few; length: 17; CDR3: CASSYSTGGTGPSPLHF; DNA: TGTGCCAGCAGTTACTCGACCGGTGGGACAGGGCCCTCACCCCTCCACTTT
D: -; V: TRBV5-1; J: TRBJ1-1; size: many; length: 13; CDR3: CASSYDRRTEAFF; DNA: TGCGCCAGCAGCTACGACCGGAGGACTGAAGCTTTCTTT
D: -; V: TRBV12-3/TRBV12-4; J: TRBJ1-2; size: few; length: 16; CDR3: CASSFGITRPYYGYTF; DNA: TGTGCCAGCAGTTTTGGGATCACCAGGCCCTACTATGGCTACACCTTC
D: -; V: TRBV11-2; J: TRBJ1-4; size: few; length: 12; CDR3: CASSSLSEKLFF; DNA: TGTGCCAGCAGCTCCCTGTCCGAAAAACTGTTTTTT
D: -; V: TRBV12-3/TRBV12-4; J: TRBJ2-1; size: -; length: 11; CDR3: CASSSQDAQGF; DNA: TGTGCCAGCAGCTCGCAGGACGCCCAGGGCTTC
D: -; V: TRBV27; J: TRBJ1-6; size: -; length: 13; CDR3: CASSLVEASPLHF; DNA: TGTGCCAGCAGTTTAGTAGAGGCCTCACCCCTCCACTTT
D: -; V: TRBV27; J: TRBJ2-1; size: few; length: 15; CDR3: CASSLLGTPNNEQFF; DNA: TGTGCCAGCAGTTTATTGGGTACACCTAACAATGAGCAGTTCTTC
D: -; V: TRBV5-5; J: TRBJ1-5; size: few; length: 15; CDR3: CASSPGRGGHQPQHF; DNA: TGTGCCAGCAGCCCTGGAAGGGGTGGGCATCAGCCCCAGCATTTT
D: -; V: TRBV7-2; J: TRBJ2-5; size: many; length: 15; CDR3: CASSLGPGTRETQYF; DNA: TGTGCCAGCAGCTTGGGGCCCGGGACTCGGGAGACCCAGTACTTC
D: -; V: TRBV20-1; J: TRBJ1-1; size: -; length: 13; CDR3: CSARDPRGTEAFF; DNA: TGCAGTGCTCGGGATCCGAGAGGGACTGAAGCTTTCTTT
D: -; V: TRBV4-2; J: TRBJ2-1; size: many; length: 17; CDR3: CASSRRSRGEGSNEQFF; DNA: TGTGCCAGCAGCCGTAGGAGTAGGGGGGAAGGTAGCAATGAGCAGTTCTTC
D: -; V: TRBV7-2; J: TRBJ2-5; size: few; length: 16; CDR3: CASSLGLGGPGETQYF; DNA: TGTGCCAGCAGCTTAGGTCTCGGGGGGCCAGGGGAGACCCAGTACTTC
D: -; V: TRBV24-1; J: TRBJ1-1; size: few; length: 13; CDR3: CATTASGGTEAFF; DNA: TGTGCCACCACCGCCTCGGGGGGGACTGAAGCTTTCTTT
D: -; V: TRBV6-2/TRBV6-3; J: TRBJ2-1; size: -; length: 11; CDR3: CATAVPDEQFF; DNA: TGTGCAACCGCCGTCCCCGATGAGCAGTTCTTC
D: -; V: TRBV2; J: TRBJ2-5; size: -; length: 16; CDR3: CASTILGSIGQETQYF; DNA: TGTGCCAGCACGATTTTGGGAAGCATCGGACAAGAGACCCAGTACTTC
D: -; V: TRBV6-1; J: TRBJ1-2; size: few; length: 15; CDR3: CASSETGQVYYGYTF; DNA: TGTGCCAGCAGTGAAACGGGGCAGGTTTACTATGGCTACACCTTC
D: TRBD1; V: TRBV20-1; J: TRBJ2-7; size: few; length: 14; CDR3: CSASGTATTYEQYF; DNA: TGCAGTGCGTCCGGGACAGCGACCACCTACGAGCAGTACTTC
D: -; V: TRBV27; J: TRBJ2-1; size: -; length: 14; CDR3: CASSLSQGGNEQFF; DNA: TGTGCCAGCAGTTTATCGCAGGGGGGCAATGAGCAGTTCTTC
D: TRBD1; V: TRBV12-3/TRBV12-4; J: TRBJ2-5; size: -; length: 14; CDR3: CASWDRGGGETQYF; DNA: TGTGCCAGCTGGGACAGGGGAGGAGGAGAGACCCAGTACTTC
D: -; V: TRBV29-1; J: TRBJ2-1; size: few; length: 10; CDR3: CSVGLVEQFF; DNA: TGCAGCGTTGGACTGGTTGAGCAGTTCTTC
D: -; V: TRBV9; J: TRBJ2-1; size: -; length: 16; CDR3: CASSARLVPESNEQFF; DNA: TGTGCCAGCAGCGCCAGACTAGTCCCGGAGAGCAATGAGCAGTTCTTC
D: -; V: TRBV9; J: TRBJ2-3; size: many; length: 14; CDR3: CASSVQQGTDTQYF; DNA: TGTGCCAGCAGCGTGCAGCAGGGCACAGATACGCAGTATTTT
D: TRBD1; V: TRBV6-1; J: TRBJ2-4; size: -; length: 13; CDR3: CASRDRAKNIQYF; DNA: TGTGCCAGCAGGGACAGGGCCAAAAACATTCAGTACTTC
D: -; V: TRBV20-1; J: TRBJ1-6; size: few; length: 13; CDR3: CSAIGAGLAPLHF; DNA: TGCAGTGCTATTGGGGCGGGTCTCGCACCCCTCCACTTT
D: -; V: TRBV20-1; J: TRBJ2-1; size: few; length: 13; CDR3: CSATGSSYNEQFF; DNA: TGCAGTGCAACAGGGAGCTCCTACAATGAGCAGTTCTTC
D: -; V: TRBV15; J: TRBJ2-2; size: -; length: 15; CDR3: CATSRDTSNTGELFF; DNA: TGTGCCACCAGCAGGGACACATCGAACACCGGGGAGCTGTTTTTT
D: -; V: TRBV11-2; J: TRBJ2-3; size: -; length: 16; CDR3: CASSLARRGGTDTQYF; DNA: TGTGCCAGCAGCTTAGCCAGGCGGGGCGGCACAGATACGCAGTATTTT
D: TRBD1; V: TRBV5-1; J: TRBJ2-7; size: -; length: 16; CDR3: CASIVLPGQGPHEQYF; DNA: TGCGCCAGCATCGTGCTACCGGGACAGGGGCCCCACGAGCAGTACTTC
D: -; V: TRBV6-5; J: TRBJ2-7; size: many; length: 13; CDR3: CASSYSSSYEQYF; DNA: TGTGCCAGCAGTTACTCAAGCTCCTACGAGCAGTACTTC
D: TRBD2; V: TRBV20-1; J: TRBJ2-1; size: few; length: 16; CDR3: CSARDPAGGAHNEQFF; DNA: TGCAGTGCTAGAGATCCCGCGGGGGGGGCCCACAATGAGCAGTTCTTC
D: TRBD2; V: TRBV11-3; J: TRBJ2-1; size: many; length: 16; CDR3: CASSLDGTSSYNEQFF; DNA: TGTGCCAGCAGCTTAGATGGGACTAGCTCCTACAATGAGCAGTTCTTC
D: -; V: TRBV7-2; J: TRBJ1-2; size: many; length: 13; CDR3: CASSFPGSYGYTF; DNA: TGTGCCAGCAGCTTCCCGGGAAGCTATGGCTACACCTTC
D: TRBD2; V: TRBV3-1; J: TRBJ2-7; size: -; length: 16; CDR3: CASSRTSGALAYEQYF; DNA: TGTGCCAGCAGCCGGACTAGCGGGGCCCTAGCCTACGAGCAGTACTTC